This TCR beta chain was recovered during a study of T cell repertoires in cytomegalovirus infection. Across the whole study: In public TCR beta signatures, there were indications of both CMV infection and matching HLA type.

The CDR3 totals 12 residues. The V gene's germline CDR1 is DFQATT and CDR2 SNEGSKA (reference sequence). Trimming shortened V by 6 bases and J by 8 bases, and 16 bases separated the two germline ends. This clonotype was counted between two and nine times. Its antigen is as yet unknown. TCRdb itself ran the reads through MiXCR, one entry per CDR3 protein. The sample shows 650,000 to 900,000 distinct CDR3 sequences, about 27% of them seen only once. The clonotype comes from a human donor in good health (CMV status not recorded). Some clones in this sample may be carry-over from other donors' samples. The rearrangement links TRBV20-1 to TRBJ1-2; D may be TRBD1 (5 bases). The sample in question was cultured CD8+ T cells from PBMCs, obtained from culture after CMV antigen stimulation. CDR3 in amino acids: CSAEPRWGGYTF. CDR3 coding DNA: TGCAGTGCCGAACCCCGGTGGGGCGGCTACACCTTC.